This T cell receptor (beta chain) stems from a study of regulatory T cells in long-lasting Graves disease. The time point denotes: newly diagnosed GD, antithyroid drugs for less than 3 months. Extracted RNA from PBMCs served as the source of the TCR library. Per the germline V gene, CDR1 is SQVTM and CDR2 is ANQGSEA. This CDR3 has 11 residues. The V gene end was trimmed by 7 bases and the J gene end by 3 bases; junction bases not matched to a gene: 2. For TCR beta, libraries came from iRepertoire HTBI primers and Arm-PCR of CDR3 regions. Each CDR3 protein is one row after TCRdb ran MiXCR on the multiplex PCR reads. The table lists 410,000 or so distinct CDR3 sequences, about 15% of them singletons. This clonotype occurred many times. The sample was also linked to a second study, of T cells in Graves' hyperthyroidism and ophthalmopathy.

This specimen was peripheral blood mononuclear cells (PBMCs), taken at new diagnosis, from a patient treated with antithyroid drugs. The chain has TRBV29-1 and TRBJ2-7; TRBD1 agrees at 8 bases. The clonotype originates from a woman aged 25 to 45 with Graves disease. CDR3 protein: CSAGQGYEQYF. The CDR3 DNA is TGCAGCGCTGGACAGGGCTACGAGCAGTACTTC.